The clone carrying this TCR beta chain was picked up a small number of times. Antigen specificity is unknown. The data stem from a study of cytomegalovirus exposure and HLA in healthy donors. About the research overall: Genetic ancestry analysis placed about 76% of the 300 to 400 donors that were genotyped in the Caucasian-associated cluster.

CDR1 is SGHRS, CDR2 YFSETQ, per germline. The CDR3 has 16 residues. V was shortened by 0 bases and J by 1 base, with 13 bases between the two germline ends. Study outcomes and limitations: Several of the most significant clusters appeared linked to common viral pathogens, based on a later analysis. In a later analysis, at a false discovery rate of 0.05, roughly 17,000 TCR beta sequences were associated with HLA alleles. Rare TCR sequences predominated, though certain public TCRs were found in many donors.

Primers: 60 Vbeta forward and 13 Jbeta reverse. The repertoire was sequenced with immunoSEQ multiplex PCR; TCRdb's copy has only in-frame clones and lacks some. The sample shows roughly 200,000 clones, about 9% of them seen only once. Sequences were obtained from PBMCs. This clonotype originated in a woman aged 25 to 39 in good health and CMV-seropositive. The chain couples TRBV5-1 to TRBJ1-2, with a weak D call TRBD1 (6 bases). The CDR3 nucleotides are TGCGCCAGCAGCTTGGGGGGGCGTCCAAATAACTATGGCTACACCTTC. Amino acids: CASSLGGRPNNYGYTF. Combining the CDR3 with reference TRBV5-1 and TRBJ1-2 gives the whole variable domain KAGVTQTPRYLIKTRGQQVTLSCSPISGHRSVSWYQQTPGQGLQFLFEYFSETQRNKGNFPGRFSGRQFSNSRSEMNVSTLELGDSALYLCASSLGGRPNNYGYTFGSGTRLTVV.